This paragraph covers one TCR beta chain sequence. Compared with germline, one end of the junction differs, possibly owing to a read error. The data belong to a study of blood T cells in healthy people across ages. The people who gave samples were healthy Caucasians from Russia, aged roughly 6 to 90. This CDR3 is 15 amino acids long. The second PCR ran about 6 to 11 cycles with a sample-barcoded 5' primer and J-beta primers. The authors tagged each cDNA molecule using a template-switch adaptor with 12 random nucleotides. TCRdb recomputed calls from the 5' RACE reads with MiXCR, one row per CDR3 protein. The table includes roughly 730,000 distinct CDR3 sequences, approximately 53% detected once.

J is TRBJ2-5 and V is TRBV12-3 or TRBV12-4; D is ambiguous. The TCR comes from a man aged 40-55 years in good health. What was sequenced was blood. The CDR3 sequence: CACSITGRVQETQYF. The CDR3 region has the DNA TGTGCCTGCAGTATAACTGGACGGGTCCAAGAGACCCAGTACTTC.